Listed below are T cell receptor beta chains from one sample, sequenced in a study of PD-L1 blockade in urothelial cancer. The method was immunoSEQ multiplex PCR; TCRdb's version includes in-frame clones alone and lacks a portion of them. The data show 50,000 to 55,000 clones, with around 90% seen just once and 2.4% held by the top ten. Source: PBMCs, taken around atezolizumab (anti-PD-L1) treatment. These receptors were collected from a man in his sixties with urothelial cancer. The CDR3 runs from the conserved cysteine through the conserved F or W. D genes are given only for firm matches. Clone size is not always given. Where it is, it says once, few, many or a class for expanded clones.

TGTGCCAGTAGTACGGTCACGAGCAATCAGCCCCAGCATTTT	CASSTVTSNQPQHF	TRBV19	TRBJ1-5	.	.
TGTGCCAGCAGCGGGGGAGGGCCTTTAAGCAATCAGCCCCAGCATTTT	CASSGGGPLSNQPQHF	TRBV9	TRBJ1-5	.	.
TGCGCCAGCAGCTTAGACAGCTGGAACACTGAAGCTTTCTTT	CASSLDSWNTEAFF	TRBV5-1	TRBJ1-1	.	.
TGCGCCAGCAGCTTGGAGGGGGGCACAGATACGCAGTATTTT	CASSLEGGTDTQYF	TRBV5-1	TRBJ2-3	.	.
TGTGCCAGCAGTTTTCAGGGATACAGTGAAAAACTGTTTTTT	CASSFQGYSEKLFF	TRBV28	TRBJ1-4	.	.
TGTGCCAGCAGCTTAGATGTGGTGAGCTCCTATAATTCACCCCTCCACTTT	CASSLDVVSSYNSPLHF	TRBV7-2	TRBJ1-6	.	.
TGTGCCAGCAGTACTAGCAATGAAAAACTGTTTTTT	CASSTSNEKLFF	TRBV28	TRBJ1-4	once	.
TGCGCCAGCAGCTTGGAGGGGACAGGGGGCGGACAGCCCCAGCATTTT	CASSLEGTGGGQPQHF	TRBV5-1	TRBJ1-5	.	TRBD1
TGCGCCAGCAGCTTGCGGGCTAGCGGGAGGGCCGGGGAGACCCAGTACTTC	CASSLRASGRAGETQYF	TRBV5-1	TRBJ2-5	few	TRBD2
TGTGCCAGCAGCCCGACGACAGGGACGCGCTATGGCTACACCTTC	CASSPTTGTRYGYTF	TRBV5-4	TRBJ1-2	.	TRBD1
TGTGCCAGTAGAGGGGACAGAAGCTCTGGAAACACCATATATTTT	CASRGDRSSGNTIYF	TRBV19	TRBJ1-3	.	TRBD1
TGCGCCAGCAGCCAAGACAGGGGACGCGATGAGCAGTTCTTC	CASSQDRGRDEQFF	TRBV4-3	TRBJ2-1	.	.
TGTGCGACTTCCGCCGGGTACTCCACAGATACGCAGTATTTT	CATSAGYSTDTQYF	TRBV19	TRBJ2-3	.	.